This TCR beta chain was obtained from a study of T cell responses to AZD1222 COVID-19 vaccine. The assay was immunoSEQ multiplex PCR, and TCRdb's table has in-frame clones only and misses some. The repertoire has around 170,000 clones, 92% of them found once; the top ten carry around 1.9%. The CDR3 is made up of 12 amino acids. Trimming at V came to 5 bases and at J to 12 bases, leaving 8 bases not matched to a gene. Germline values: CDR1 SEHNR, CDR2 FQNEAQ (reference sequence). The genes are TRBV7-9 and TRBJ2-7; 9 bases are shared with TRBD1. This TCR came from an adult who received the AZD1222 COVID-19 vaccine. Sequenced material: peripheral blood, taken 28 days after the second AZD1222 dose. The CDR3 bases are TGTGCCAGCAGCCGCTTGGGGACAGGGATGTACTTC. This encodes CASSRLGTGMYF.